The clone carrying this T cell receptor (beta chain) was observed a few times. The data belong to a study of identical twins. The CDR3 runs to 13 residues. With 1 base removed from V and 7 bases from J, the gap between germline ends came to 11 bases. TCRdb reanalysed the 5' RACE reads using MiXCR and keeps one entry per CDR3 protein. This repertoire shows around 550,000 distinct CDR3 sequences, approximately 14% found once; its top ten account for around 0.48%. These data were likewise used in another study, on yellow fever vaccine responses in identical twins.

The V call is TRBV12-3 or TRBV12-4, the J call TRBJ2-7, with a possible D match to TRBD2 (6 bases). This sequence was found in a young woman in good health. Sequenced material: CD4+ T cells sorted from blood. In DNA form, the CDR3 reads TGTGCCAGCAGTTTAGGACCCGCGGGGGAGCAGTACTTC. It specifies CASSLGPAGEQYF.